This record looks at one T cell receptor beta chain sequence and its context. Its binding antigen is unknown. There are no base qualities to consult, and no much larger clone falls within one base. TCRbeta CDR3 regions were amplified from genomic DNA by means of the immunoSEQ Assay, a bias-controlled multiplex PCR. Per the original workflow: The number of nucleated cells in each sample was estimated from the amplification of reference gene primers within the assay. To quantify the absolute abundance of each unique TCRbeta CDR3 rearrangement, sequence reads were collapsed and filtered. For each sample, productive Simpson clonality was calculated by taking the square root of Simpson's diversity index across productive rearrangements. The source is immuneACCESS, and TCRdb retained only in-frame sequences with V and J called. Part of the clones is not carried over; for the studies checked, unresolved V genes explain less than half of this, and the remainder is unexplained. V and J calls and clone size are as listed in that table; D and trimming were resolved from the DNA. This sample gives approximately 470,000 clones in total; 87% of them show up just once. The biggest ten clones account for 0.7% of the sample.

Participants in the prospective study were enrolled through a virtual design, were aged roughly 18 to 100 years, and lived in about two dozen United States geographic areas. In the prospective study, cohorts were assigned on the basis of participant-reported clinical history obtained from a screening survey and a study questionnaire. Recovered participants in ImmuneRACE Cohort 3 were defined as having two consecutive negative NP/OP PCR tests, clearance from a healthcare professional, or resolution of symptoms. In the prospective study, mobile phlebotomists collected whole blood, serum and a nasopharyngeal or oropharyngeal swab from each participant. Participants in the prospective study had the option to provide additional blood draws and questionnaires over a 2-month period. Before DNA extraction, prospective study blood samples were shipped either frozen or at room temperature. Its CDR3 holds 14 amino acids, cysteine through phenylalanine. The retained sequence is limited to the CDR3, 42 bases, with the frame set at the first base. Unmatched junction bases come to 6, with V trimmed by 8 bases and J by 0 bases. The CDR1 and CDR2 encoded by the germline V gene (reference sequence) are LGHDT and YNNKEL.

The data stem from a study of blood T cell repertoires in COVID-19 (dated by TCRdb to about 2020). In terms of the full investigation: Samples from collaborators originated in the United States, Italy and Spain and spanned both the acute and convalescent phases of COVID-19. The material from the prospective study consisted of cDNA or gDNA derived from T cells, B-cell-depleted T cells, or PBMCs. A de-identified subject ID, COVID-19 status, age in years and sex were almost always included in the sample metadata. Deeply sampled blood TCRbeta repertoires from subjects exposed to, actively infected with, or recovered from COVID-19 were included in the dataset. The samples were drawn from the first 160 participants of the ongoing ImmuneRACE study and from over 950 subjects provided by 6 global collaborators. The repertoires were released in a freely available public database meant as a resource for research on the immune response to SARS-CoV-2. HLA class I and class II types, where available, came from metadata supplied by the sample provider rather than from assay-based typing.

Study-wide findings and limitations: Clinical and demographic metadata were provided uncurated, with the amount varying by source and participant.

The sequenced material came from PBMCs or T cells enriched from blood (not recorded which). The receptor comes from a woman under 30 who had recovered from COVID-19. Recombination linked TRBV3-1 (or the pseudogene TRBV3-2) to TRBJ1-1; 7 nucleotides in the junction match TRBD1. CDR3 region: CASYQTGMNTEAFF. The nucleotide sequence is TGTGCCAGCTACCAGACAGGGATGAACACTGAAGCTTTCTTT.